This entry describes one T cell receptor (beta chain). Its cognate antigen has yet to be identified. No base qualities exist here, and no much larger clone lies one base off it. Taken from the germline V gene, the CDR1 and CDR2 loops are SGHTA and FQGNSA. At the junction V is shortened by 3 bases and J by 3 bases, with 6 bases in between. Spanning cysteine to phenylalanine, the CDR3 consists of 13 amino acids. Only CDR3 DNA is held: 39 bases, read in frame from base 1. This specimen comes from a study of blood T cells in healthy people across ages (dated by TCRdb to between 2014 and 2017). For the study in its entirety: In model experiments, template switching captured roughly one uniquely barcoded TCR beta cDNA molecule for every two T cells. Using the same blood draw, the study looked at two additional independent replicas of 1 million unique cDNA reads for two donors, one aged 18 to 30 and the other aged 80 or older. The donors were split into four age groups: young (average 16 years), middle-aged (around 37), aged (more than 60) and long-lived (about 74). To avoid experimental bias, donors of different ages were spread randomly across the sequencing lanes. Age-related changes in TCR beta repertoire diversity were measured in the study by deep sequencing normalized with unique cDNA molecular identifiers.

Library prep was done by 5' RACE. The sequencer was an Illumina HiSeq 2500. A second 7 to 11 cycle PCR used a sample-barcoded 5' primer and a J-beta primer mix. A unique molecular identifier was introduced onto each TCR beta cDNA molecule by a template-switch 5' adaptor carrying 12 random nucleotides. At least 2.5 million CDR3-containing paired-end reads were obtained from each sample. The Mint cDNA synthesis kit, primed by a TRBC-specific oligonucleotide, was used to synthesize first-strand cDNA from all RNA. All cDNA was treated with uracil-DNA glycosylase and then went through a first 18-cycle PCR with the universal primers M1SS and BC2_uni_R. Turning to the authors' computational methods: For normalization, 1 million high-quality reads were randomly selected from each sample, with every read carrying a distinct molecular identifier. Reads with shared molecular identifiers were discarded instead of being binned into consensus sequences. MiTCR, with a Q25 quality threshold and the strictest error-elimination algorithm, was used for CDR3 identification, clonotype clustering and error correction. A nonparametric unseen species model using Euler transformation provided a lower-bound estimate of total TCR beta diversity. The public sequencing data were trimmed at Q25 with fastp and processed into clonotypes with MiXCR by TCRdb, which kept only in-frame beta chains. Under each unique CDR3 protein, matching rows form one entry showing the most common genes and DNA. These V and J calls rely on TCRdb rather than the paper's analysis. Present in this sample are about 1.5 million distinct CDR3 sequences, 40% to 45% of which were seen just once. Clones ranked in the top ten supply more than 4% of the sample.

The roughly 42 donors, aged 6 to 90 years, were systemically healthy Caucasian individuals from Russia. Each donor gave 8 to 10 milliliters of peripheral blood, drawn into EDTA-treated Vacutainer tubes. PBMCs were isolated by Ficoll-Paque density-gradient centrifugation, with at least 6 million obtained per sample. Trizol reagent was used to extract total RNA from the PBMCs, yielding at least 5 micrograms per sample. The percentages of naive CD45RAhigh/CD27high T cells were determined by flow cytometry on a PBMC aliquot from every donor. The study at large found these results: Total diversity estimates from one million sequenced T cells were considered lower bounds and underestimates. Because donor CMV infection status was unknown, age-related changes in expanded clonotypes were potentially confounded. As age increased, observed TCR beta diversity per million T cells dropped in a roughly linear way, and a significant reduction was already evident by age roughly 40. Compared with the aged group, the long-lived group had more naive CD4+ T cells, fewer expanded clones and increased TCR diversity, a pattern suggesting age selection. A strong correlation was found between observed TCR beta diversity and the percentage of naive T cells measured by flow cytometry. Because profiling used bulk unsorted PBMCs, naive and antigen-experienced compartments could not be compared conclusively.

What was sequenced was blood. This receptor chain uses TRBV7-2 and TRBJ2-4; no confident D gene assignment can be made. This receptor was obtained from a woman aged 18-29 years in good health. The CDR3 has the sequence CASSFPGKNIQYF. The DNA sequence is as follows: TGTGCCAGCAGCTTTCCAGGCAAAAACATTCAGTACTTC.